This T cell receptor beta chain was found in a study of OX40 agonist ivuxolimab in advanced cancers. Data came from immunoSEQ multiplex PCR; TCRdb stores just in-frame clones and leaves some out. The data show roughly 80,000 clones, with about 85% seen just once and approximately 2% held by the top ten. The ends were cut back, 0 bases at V and 8 bases at J, with 11 bases in the middle. Germline V CDR1 and CDR2: SGHDN, FVKESK. The CDR3 consists of 13 residues. This clone was counted once. This specimen consisted of CD4+ or CD8+ T cells sorted from blood, obtained in a trial of the OX40 agonist ivuxolimab. This sequence joins TRBV14 and TRBJ2-7; a possible D gene is TRBD1 (5 bases). The receptor's source is an adult with an advanced solid tumor such as melanoma, head and neck, liver or kidney cancer. CDR3 in amino acids: CASSQDLGAKQYF. CDR3 in DNA: TGTGCCAGCAGCCAAGATCTAGGGGCGAAGCAGTACTTC.